The 21 T cell receptor beta chains below come from one sample, sequenced in a study of blood T cell repertoires in COVID-19 (TCRdb year 2020). The library was built by means of the immunoSEQ multiplex PCR assay. TCRdb retrieved this table from immuneACCESS and kept in-frame rearrangements only. Not all clones are present; in checked studies, unresolved V genes account for under half, and no reason is known for the remainder. Here the sample has fewer than 300,000 clones; about 90% occur a single time. Approximately 1.4% of the sample belongs to the ten largest clones. Sequenced input: peripheral blood. Receptors originate from a woman aged 35 to 49 who had recovered from COVID-19.

For the CDR3, the DNA is TGTGCCAGCAGCTTCGGACAGGCGAGCTATGGCTACACCTTC. It codes for CASSFGQASYGYTF. The chain joins TRBV7-9 to TRBJ1-2, with TRBD1 identical over 7 bases. This CDR3 contains 14 residues. J lost 4 bases, V lost 3 bases, and 5 bases had no gene match. CDR1 is SEHNR, CDR2 FQNEAQ, per germline (reference sequence).

In this sample, this clone turned up a few times. This rearrangement joins TRBV11-2 to TRBJ2-5; TRBD2 matches at 12 bases. The CDR3 contains 15 residues. CDR1 SGHAT and CDR2 FQNNGV come from the germline V gene. J was trimmed by 5 bases and V by 5 bases; bases with no gene match: 6. The CDR3 region is CASSPSGGAGETQYF. The CDR3 coding sequence is TGTGCCAGCAGCCCTAGCGGGGGGGCCGGGGAGACCCAGTACTTC. The variable domain in full, with the rest retrieved from reference TRBV11-2 and TRBJ2-5, is EAGVAQSPRYKIIEKRQSVAFWCNPISGHATLYWYQQILGQGPKLLIQFQNNGVVDDSQLPKDRFSAERLKGVDSTLKIQPAKLEDSAVYLCASSPSGGAGETQYFGPGTRLLVL.

The V call is TRBV10-2, the J call TRBJ1-6; the D is unclear. The germline gives CDR1 WSHSY, CDR2 SAAADI. V was shortened by 0 bases and J by 4 bases, with 13 bases between the two germline ends. There are 17 residues in the CDR3. Written as DNA, the CDR3 is TGCGCCAGCAGTGAGTCAACGATAGGAGGTTATAATTCACCCCTCCACTTT. Protein: CASSESTIGGYNSPLHF.

This clone was detected once. This chain uses TRBV2 with TRBJ1-1; maybe TRBD1 (6 bases). The V gene lost 8 bases and the J gene lost 1 base, with 11 bases spanning the gap. CDR1 SNHLY and CDR2 FYNNEI come from the germline V gene. This CDR3 region has 13 residues. CDR3 residues: CASEEDRNTEAFF. CDR3 DNA: TGTGCCAGCGAAGAGGACAGGAACACTGAAGCTTTCTTT.

CDR3 in amino acids: CASRTGPDEKLFF. The DNA of the CDR3 is TGTGCCAGCAGAACAGGGCCTGATGAAAAACTGTTTTTT. The chain is built from TRBV6-5 and TRBJ1-4; maybe TRBD1 (6 bases). Germline CDR1 and CDR2: MNHEY and SVGAGI. The CDR3 loop spans 13 amino acids. Trimming left V 6 bases short and J 6 bases short, with 11 bases between.

V gene TRBV7-9 combines with J gene TRBJ2-7; D is unresolved. The CDR3 extends over 12 amino acids. Germline CDR1 SEHNR, CDR2 FQNEAQ (reference sequence). Trimming took 5 bases from V and 4 from J, leaving 9 bases between them. In nucleotides, the CDR3 is TGTGCCAGCAGCCCCGTTAAATACGAGCAGTACTTC. This encodes CASSPVKYEQYF.

The rearrangement joins TRBV5-1 to TRBJ1-2; 9 nucleotides line up with TRBD1. Looked up from germline, CDR1 is SGHRS and CDR2 is YFSETQ. The CDR3 consists of 15 residues. Unmatched junction bases numbered 6, after V lost 0 bases and J lost 6 bases. The CDR3 nucleotides read TGCGCCAGCAGCTTGGTCCCGGGACAGGGTGATGGCTACACCTTC. Residues: CASSLVPGQGDGYTF.

J is TRBJ2-1 and V is TRBV6-5, with a tentative D call TRBD2 (6 bases). This CDR3 is built from 15 residues. Germline CDR1 is MNHEY and CDR2 is SVGAGI. The germline V and J ends were trimmed by 1 base and 9 bases, with 16 bases remaining between them. The CDR3 bases are TGTGCCAGCAGTTACTTCGGGGGAAGGTTCAGTGAGCAGTTCTTC. It codes for CASSYFGGRFSEQFF.

The V gene is TRBV5-1, the J gene TRBJ2-5; 8 nucleotides match TRBD1. Losses at the gene ends were 4 bases for V and 5 bases for J; bases not matched to a gene: 7. The CDR3 covers 14 residues. The germline V gene encodes CDR1 SGHRS and CDR2 YFSETQ. The CDR3 nucleotides are TGCGCCAGCAGCCAATCCAGGGGGCCGGAGACCCAGTACTTC. Residues: CASSQSRGPETQYF.

The chain uses TRBV24-1 and TRBJ2-2, with D perhaps matching TRBD2 (6 bases). This CDR3 spans 15 amino acids. V was trimmed by 3 bases and J by 8 bases, leaving 15 bases between them. CDR1 and CDR2 from the germline V gene are KGHDR and SFDVKD. The CDR3 here is CATSDQTSSTGELFF. The CDR3 DNA is TGTGCCACCAGTGATCAGACTAGTTCTACTGGGGAGCTGTTTTTT.

CDR3 amino acids: CASSEGRGRDFGPLHF. The CDR3, as DNA: TGTGCCAGCAGTGAAGGAAGGGGGCGGGATTTTGGGCCCCTCCACTTT. V usage is TRBV2 and J usage is TRBJ1-6, with TRBD1 matching 7 bases. CDR3 size: 16 residues. Germline values: CDR1 SNHLY, CDR2 FYNNEI. The V gene end was trimmed by 1 base and the J gene end by 13 bases; junction bases not matched to a gene: 13.

The chain has TRBV2 and TRBJ2-4; D call uncertain. This CDR3 contains 15 residues. Germline CDR1 and CDR2: SNHLY and FYNNEI. Trimming shortened V by 4 bases and J by 0 bases, and 10 bases separated the two germline ends. The CDR3 here is CASSVSVLAKNIQYF. The DNA for the CDR3 is TGTGCCAGCAGTGTAAGCGTCCTAGCCAAAAACATTCAGTACTTC.

As to this clone: At the DNA level, this CDR3 is encoded by other sequences in the same sample as well. The CDR3 region has the DNA TGTGCCAGCTCACCGGACAGCTATGGCTACACCTTC. Protein product: CASSPDSYGYTF. The J gene is TRBJ1-2, the V gene TRBV18; D is perhaps TRBD1 (6 bases). The V end lost 3 bases, the J end lost 4 bases, and 6 bases lay between the germline ends. Germline loops: CDR1 KGHSH, CDR2 LQKENI. The CDR3 is 12 residues long.

This chain joins TRBV5-5 and TRBJ2-5, with D possibly TRBD1 on 6 matching bases. V was pared by 5 bases and J by 2 bases, with 19 bases between. Germline CDR1 and CDR2: SGHKS and YYEKEE (reference sequence). This CDR3 is 16 amino acids long. The CDR3 nucleotides are TGTGCCAGCAGTCCTGACAGGACGAGTTCTCAAGAGACCCAGTACTTC. This sequence encodes CASSPDRTSSQETQYF.

V and J are TRBV9 and TRBJ2-5; D possibly corresponds to TRBD2 (6 bases). CDR1 SGDLS and CDR2 YYNGEE come from the germline V gene. This CDR3 contains 16 residues. Deletions cut 0 bases from V and 4 bases from J, with 16 bases between. The CDR3 sequence: CASSVASGRPRETQYF. The DNA of the CDR3 is TGTGCCAGCAGCGTAGCGAGCGGGCGGCCCCGAGAGACCCAGTACTTC. The full variable domain, completed using reference TRBV9 and TRBJ2-5, is DSGVTQTPKHLITATGQRVTLRCSPRSGDLSVYWYQQSLDQGLQFLIQYYNGEERAKGNILERFSAQQFPDLHSELNLSSLELGDSALYFCASSVASGRPRETQYFGPGTRLLVL.

This sequence joins TRBV29-1 and TRBJ2-7; D is possibly TRBD1 (6 bases). The length of the CDR3 is 12 residues. Trimming cost V 6 bases and J 3 bases, with 12 bases left between them. Germline V gives CDR1 SQVTM, CDR2 ANQGSEA. CDR3 bases: TGCAGCGTAATGGGACACAGCTACGAGCAGTACTTC. This codes for CSVMGHSYEQYF.

J is TRBJ2-3 and V is TRBV3-1 (or the pseudogene TRBV3-2); D gene unclear. CDR1 and CDR2 from the germline V gene are LGHDT and YNNKEL (reference sequence). V was pared by 5 bases and J by 2 bases, with 2 bases between. The CDR3 consists of 11 residues. The CDR3 sequence is CASSYTDTQYF. The DNA of the CDR3 is TGTGCCAGCAGCTACACAGATACGCAGTATTTT.

This clone appeared once. The chain couples TRBV29-1 to TRBJ2-7; 7 nucleotides agree with TRBD1. The CDR3 totals 12 residues. Germline V lookup: CDR1 SQVTM, CDR2 ANQGSEA. J lost 2 bases, V lost 7 bases, and 5 bases had no gene match. DNA of the CDR3: TGCAGCGCCAAGACAGGGCCCTACGAGCAGTACTTC. Amino acids: CSAKTGPYEQYF.

Only a few counts were recorded for this clone. J is TRBJ2-1 and V is TRBV18; D ambiguous. V was trimmed by 5 bases and J by 0 bases, leaving 17 bases between them. Germline V gene sequence: CDR1 KGHSH, CDR2 LQKENI. The CDR3 loop spans 17 amino acids. The CDR3 sequence: CASSVRLVKSSYNEQFF. The CDR3 coding sequence is TGTGCCAGCTCAGTGCGACTGGTTAAGAGCTCCTACAATGAGCAGTTCTTC.

In DNA, the CDR3 is TGTGCCAGCAGCCAAGAGGACAGATCTAACTATGGCTACACCTTC. Residues: CASSQEDRSNYGYTF. V gene TRBV3-1 (or the pseudogene TRBV3-2) combines with J gene TRBJ1-2; D perhaps matches TRBD1 (6 bases). Trimming removed 0 bases from V and 0 bases from J, with 8 bases in between. The length of the CDR3 is 15 residues. CDR1 and CDR2 from the germline V gene are LGHDT and YNNKEL (reference sequence).

In DNA form, the CDR3 reads TGTGCCAGCAGCGCCCACAGGGGGCTTGACTATGGCTACACCTTC. This gives the protein CASSAHRGLDYGYTF. The chain uses TRBV9 and TRBJ1-2, with 9 bases fitting TRBD1. The trim removed 3 bases at V and 3 bases at J, leaving 6 bases unmatched. The germline gives CDR1 SGDLS, CDR2 YYNGEE. CDR3 size: 15 residues.